Here is one TCR beta chain with its context. The data belong to a study of blood T cell repertoires in COVID-19. Authors' analysis steps: Using reference gene primer amplification, nucleated cell counts were estimated. TCRdb keeps only in-frame clones here, not all; method: immunoSEQ multiplex PCR. The D gene and trimming were derived from the DNA, and the V and J assignments and clone size from that table. The data hold 150,000 to 200,000 clones, with about 80% observed a single time. Germline values: CDR1 MNHNY, CDR2 SVGAGI (reference sequence). The CDR3 covers 16 residues. With 7 bases clipped from V and 1 base from J, the junction kept 8 bases outside the gene matches.

The specimen was PBMCs or T cells enriched from blood (not recorded which). The chain recombines TRBV6-6 with TRBJ1-2; TRBD1 matches at 11 bases. The sequence came from a woman aged 55-75 years with acute COVID-19. The CDR3 reads CASTRTGGFLNYGYTF. As DNA, the CDR3 is TGTGCCAGCACTAGGACAGGGGGCTTCCTTAACTATGGCTACACCTTC.